This T cell receptor (beta chain) was sequenced during a study of shared clonotypes between healthy human individuals. Method: immunoSEQ multiplex PCR; TCRdb's copy keeps in-frame clones and lacks some. Among some 1,100,000 clones listed, approximately 80% were seen once. V gave up 0 bases and J gave up 7 bases; unmatched junction bases: 7. The length of the CDR3 is 15 residues. CDR1 is SGHRS, CDR2 YFSETQ, per germline. Sequencing was done on a sample of memory CD4+ T cells from PBMCs. Subset reported: CD45RA-negative fraction. The clonotype was recovered from a man aged 18 to 29 in good health. Some clones in this sample may be carry-over from other donors' samples. The chain links TRBV5-1 to TRBJ2-1, with 7 bases fitting TRBD1. CDR3 sequence reads: CASSLGGQLLNEQFF. The DNA of the CDR3 is TGCGCCAGCAGCTTGGGGGGACAGCTCCTTAATGAGCAGTTCTTC.